These T cell receptor beta chains were read from a single sample in a study of shared clonotypes between healthy human individuals. The table came from immunoSEQ multiplex PCR; TCRdb's copy has only in-frame clones and leaves some out. In the table there are around 1.5 million clones, roughly 98% of which are singletons. Sequences were obtained from naive CD4+ T cells sorted from blood. The receptors were sampled from a man aged 25 to 45 in good health. Each CDR3 is given without its conserved first and last residue. Fields, in order: clone size, J gene, D gene, V gene, CDR3 protein. The D gene is left open where the match is weak. The size entry is marked missing in some rows and otherwise reads once, few, many or a size class.

. | TRBJ1-3 | . | TRBV9 | ASSVVGVAGNTIY
. | TRBJ1-1 | TRBD1 | TRBV5-4 | ASSSRRDRGVEAF
. | TRBJ2-3 | TRBD2 | TRBV7-2 | ASSSPSSGRGTDTQY
. | TRBJ1-4 | . | TRBV9 | ASSVGPGGDLF
. | TRBJ2-1 | . | TRBV5-5 | ASSLNSGPGVNEQF
. | TRBJ1-5 | . | TRBV6-1 | ASSGYGNQPQH
. | TRBJ2-7 | . | TRBV5-1 | ASSLGTQHTSYEQY
. | TRBJ2-7 | . | TRBV19 | ASTAGEPPYEQY
. | TRBJ2-1 | TRBD2 | TRBV19 | ATQREGLYNEQF
. | TRBJ2-1 | TRBD2 | TRBV7-2 | ASSHWRGGGPYNEQF
. | TRBJ2-7 | TRBD2 | TRBV28 | ASSSLAGGSYEQY
. | TRBJ2-1 | . | TRBV6-5 | ASSFRESSYNEQF
. | TRBJ1-4 | TRBD1 | TRBV5-1 | ASSLQGAFDEKLF
. | TRBJ1-1 | TRBD1 | TRBV29-1 | SGEDRDTEAF
. | TRBJ2-5 | . | TRBV9 | ASSSPGRGETQY
. | TRBJ2-7 | . | TRBV7-7 | ASSPRAGPYEQY
. | TRBJ2-7 | . | TRBV2 | ASSLTSSAIYEQY
. | TRBJ1-1 | . | TRBV28 | ASSQRTLGVTEAF
. | TRBJ2-3 | TRBD1 | TRBV6-1 | ASSSRDRYTDTQY
. | TRBJ2-3 | . | TRBV30 | AWSVGVGDTQY
once | TRBJ1-3 | . | TRBV6-1 | ASKDRSLSGNTIY
. | TRBJ2-7 | . | TRBV4-3 | ASSPDPRAGGQY
. | TRBJ2-7 | . | TRBV18 | ASSPSDEQY